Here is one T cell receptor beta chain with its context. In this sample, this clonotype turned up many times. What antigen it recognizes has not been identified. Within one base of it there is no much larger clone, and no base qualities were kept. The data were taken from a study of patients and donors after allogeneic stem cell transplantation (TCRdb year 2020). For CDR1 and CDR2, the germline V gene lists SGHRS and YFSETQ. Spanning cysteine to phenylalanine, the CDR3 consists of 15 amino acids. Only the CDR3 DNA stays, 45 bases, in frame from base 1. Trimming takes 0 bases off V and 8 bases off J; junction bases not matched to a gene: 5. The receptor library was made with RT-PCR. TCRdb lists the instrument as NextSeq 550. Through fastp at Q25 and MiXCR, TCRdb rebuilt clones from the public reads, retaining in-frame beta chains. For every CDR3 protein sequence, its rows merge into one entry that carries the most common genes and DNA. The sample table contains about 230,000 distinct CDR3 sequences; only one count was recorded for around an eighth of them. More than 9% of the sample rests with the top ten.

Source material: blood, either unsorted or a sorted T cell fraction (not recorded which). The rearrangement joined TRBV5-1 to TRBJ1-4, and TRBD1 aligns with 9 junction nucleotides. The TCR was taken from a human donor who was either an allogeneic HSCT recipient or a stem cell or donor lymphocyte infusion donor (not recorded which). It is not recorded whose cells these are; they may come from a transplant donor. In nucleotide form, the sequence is TGCGCCAGCAGCTTGGCGACAGGGGGAATAGAAAAACTGTTTTTT. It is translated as CASSLATGGIEKLFF. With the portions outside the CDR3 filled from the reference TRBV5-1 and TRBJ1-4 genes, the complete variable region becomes KAGVTQTPRYLIKTRGQQVTLSCSPISGHRSVSWYQQTPGQGLQFLFEYFSETQRNKGNFPGRFSGRQFSNSRSEMNVSTLELGDSALYLCASSLATGGIEKLFFGSGTQLSVL.